A single sample gave rise to the 5 T cell receptor beta chains below, sequenced in a study of shared clonotypes between healthy human individuals. TCRdb keeps only in-frame clones here, not all; method: immunoSEQ multiplex PCR. The sample has 650,000 to 750,000 clones, 60% to 80% seen once. The sample was memory CD4+ T cells sorted from blood. Subset: CD45RA-negative fraction. These receptors originate from a woman aged 25-40 years in good health.

The chain employs TRBV6-4 and TRBJ2-1; TRBD2 matches 12 bases. V was clipped by 5 bases and J by 6 bases; unmatched bases: 5. The CDR3 length is 15 residues. The V gene's germline CDR1 is MRHNA and CDR2 SNTAGT. DNA for the CDR3: TGTGCCAGCAGTCCAACTAGCGGGAGGTCCAATGAGCAGTTCTTC. Translation: CASSPTSGRSNEQFF.

The chain links TRBV10-3 to TRBJ2-1; 16 bases fit TRBD2. Trimming at V came to 3 bases and at J to 7 bases, leaving 12 bases not matched to a gene. The germline V gene encodes CDR1 ENHRY and CDR2 SYGVKD. The CDR3 is 19 residues long. The CDR3 spells CAISDVGLAGGRTPNEQFF. DNA of the CDR3: TGTGCCATCAGTGATGTGGGACTAGCGGGAGGGCGCACACCGAATGAGCAGTTCTTC.

The rearrangement joins TRBV6-5 to TRBJ2-7; 10 bases are shared with TRBD2. This CDR3 is 14 amino acids long. V was pared by 7 bases and J by 0 bases, with 3 bases of the junction left unmatched. The V gene's germline CDR1 is MNHEY and CDR2 SVGAGI. This CDR3 reads CASKREGHSYEQYF. DNA of the CDR3: TGTGCCAGCAAGCGGGAGGGCCACTCCTACGAGCAGTACTTC.

In this sample, this clone turned up a few times. Other nucleotide sequences in the sample specify the same CDR3. The chain carries TRBV4-1 and TRBJ2-7; the D gene is possibly TRBD1 (6 bases). Germline V gene data show CDR1 as MGHRA and CDR2 as YSYEKL. This CDR3 is built from 14 residues. V was trimmed by 4 bases and J by 2 bases, leaving 12 bases between them. CDR3 in amino acids: CASSPDRPPYEQYF. The CDR3 DNA follows: TGCGCCAGCAGCCCCGACAGGCCACCCTACGAGCAGTACTTC.

This chain connects TRBV2 to TRBJ1-3, with unresolved D. V shed 0 bases and J shed 2 bases, with 8 bases lying between them. The CDR3 consists of 15 residues. In germline, CDR1 is SNHLY, CDR2 FYNNEI. The CDR3 DNA reads TGTGCCAGCAGTGAAGCGGCTGTCCCTGGAAACACCATATATTTT. This encodes CASSEAAVPGNTIYF.